Each of the 14 T cell receptor beta chains below was sequenced from the same sample in a study of blood T cell repertoires in COVID-19. The data were produced by immunoSEQ multiplex PCR, yet TCRdb's version contains in-frame clones alone and is incomplete. The sample carries 250,000 to 350,000 clones, approximately 90% recorded once. Sequenced sample: peripheral blood. These receptors came from a man younger than 40 with acute or convalescent COVID-19.

V usage is TRBV4-1 and J usage is TRBJ1-5; 9 nucleotides agree with TRBD1. The CDR3 loop spans 15 amino acids. Germline CDR1 and CDR2: MGHRA and YSYEKL. After removal of 3 bases from V and 7 bases from J, the junction contained 7 bases not matched to a gene. CDR3 residues: CASSQGQGVRQPQHF. DNA for the CDR3: TGCGCCAGCAGCCAGGGACAGGGTGTGCGACAGCCCCAGCATTTT.

The genes are TRBV6-5 and TRBJ1-3; no firm D call. The CDR3 runs 14 residues. Germline lookup yields CDR1 MNHEY and CDR2 SVGAGI. Deletions cut 0 bases from V and 5 bases from J, with 8 bases between. CDR3 protein: CASSYSRLRNTIYF. The CDR3 DNA reads as TGTGCCAGCAGTTACTCGCGTCTGAGAAACACCATATATTTT.

This rearrangement joins TRBV5-8 to TRBJ1-2; the match to TRBD1 covers 10 bases. CDR1 SGHTS and CDR2 YDEGEE come from the germline V gene. This CDR3 is built from 14 residues. Trimming removed 3 bases from V and 6 bases from J; junction bases left unmatched: 5. The DNA of the CDR3 is TGTGCCAGCAGCTGGGGACAGGGGATGAATGGCTACACCTTC. Residues: CASSWGQGMNGYTF.

The chain recombines TRBV28 with TRBJ1-4; D gene uncertain. Germline CDR1 and CDR2: MDHEN and SYDVKM. This CDR3 spans 14 amino acids. V lost 5 bases and J 0 bases, leaving 7 bases between the germline ends. The CDR3, as DNA: TGTGCCAGCAGTGCCGGGACAACTAATGAAAAACTGTTTTTT. It specifies CASSAGTTNEKLFF.

This chain joins TRBV7-9 and TRBJ1-1; tentative D call: TRBD1 (6 bases). Germline V lookup: CDR1 SEHNR, CDR2 FQNEAQ (reference sequence). Trimming took 5 bases from V and 11 from J, leaving 21 bases between them. The CDR3 contains 14 residues. The CDR3 bases are TGTGCCAGCAGCCGGGAGCCCTCCGGGGGGCCGGCTTTCTTT. Translating gives CASSREPSGGPAFF.

This chain links TRBV28 with TRBJ1-2; D uncertain. Trimming shortened V by 6 bases and J by 4 bases, and 9 bases separated the two germline ends. Germline V CDR1 and CDR2: MDHEN, SYDVKM. This CDR3 spans 12 amino acids. The CDR3 region is CASRIAVYGYTF. CDR3 nucleotides: TGTGCCAGCAGGATCGCAGTCTATGGCTACACCTTC.

The chain joins TRBV4-2 to TRBJ2-1, with 12 nucleotides matching TRBD2. CDR3 length: 14 amino acids. Germline assignment: CDR1 LGHNA and CDR2 YNFKEQ. Trimming took 5 bases from V and 8 from J; bases not matched to a gene: 4. Here the CDR3 reads CASSEGLAGYEQFF. The CDR3 DNA reads TGTGCCAGCAGCGAAGGACTAGCGGGATATGAGCAGTTCTTC.

This chain joins TRBV5-1 and TRBJ1-1; 7 bases match TRBD1. This CDR3 is built from 16 residues. Germline V gene data show CDR1 as SGHRS and CDR2 as YFSETQ. J gave up 1 base and V 1 base, and 7 bases lay outside the gene matches. CDR3 loop: CASSLFMGQPNTEAFF. The DNA of the CDR3 is TGCGCCAGCAGCTTGTTCATGGGACAGCCGAACACTGAAGCTTTCTTT.

This chain uses TRBV2 with TRBJ2-2, with a possible D match to TRBD1 (6 bases). Trimming took 8 bases from V and 3 from J, leaving 13 bases between them. There are 14 residues in the CDR3. Germline loops: CDR1 SNHLY, CDR2 FYNNEI. The CDR3 DNA sequence: TGTGCCAGCTCAGGGGTCTTCGACACCGGGGAGCTGTTTTTT. It codes for CASSGVFDTGELFF. Supplemented by reference TRBV2 and TRBJ2-2, the full variable domain reads EPEVTQTPSHQVTQMGQEVILRCVPISNHLYFYWYRQILGQKVEFLVSFYNNEISEKSEIFDDQFSVERPDGSNFTLKIRSTKLEDSAMYFCASSGVFDTGELFFGEGSRLTVL.

J is TRBJ1-1 and V is TRBV27; D might be TRBD1 (5 bases). Germline CDR1 reads MNHEY; CDR2 reads SMNVEV (reference sequence). Trimming shortened V by 3 bases and J by 1 base, and 9 bases separated the two germline ends. The length of the CDR3 is 14 residues. CDR3 nucleotide sequence: TGTGCCAGCAGTTTGTCTACAGGGAACACTGAAGCTTTCTTT. Its protein is CASSLSTGNTEAFF.

This clone was seen more than once but under ten times. The genes are TRBV6-5 and TRBJ2-2; possible D gene TRBD1, 6 bases. Per the germline V gene, CDR1 is MNHEY and CDR2 is SVGAGI. V was pared by 7 bases and J by 4 bases, with 16 bases between. This CDR3 spans 15 amino acids. CDR3 protein: CASITRDTPTGELFF. The CDR3 DNA reads TGTGCCAGCATTACCCGGGACACACCCACCGGGGAGCTGTTTTTT.

This chain uses TRBV2 with TRBJ1-4; weak D call: TRBD1 (5 bases). The CDR3 is 16 residues long. CDR1 is SNHLY and CDR2 is FYNNEI in the germline V gene. Trimming cost V 0 bases and J 7 bases, with 15 bases left between them. Here the CDR3 reads CASSEALWQGIEKLFF. The CDR3 DNA reads as TGTGCCAGCAGTGAAGCGCTGTGGCAGGGTATTGAAAAACTGTTTTTT.

This chain links TRBV5-6 with TRBJ1-2; D is ambiguous. Germline V gene lookup returns CDR1 SGHDT and CDR2 YYEEEE. The V and J ends lost 5 bases and 3 bases respectively, with 17 bases between them. The CDR3 sequence is 15 residues long. DNA for the CDR3: TGTGCCAGCAGGGTGAGACATATTCGGCACTATGGCTACACCTTC. The encoded protein is CASRVRHIRHYGYTF.

This clone was found once. The chain recombines TRBV3-1 (or the pseudogene TRBV3-2) with TRBJ1-2, with D maybe TRBD1 (5 bases). Germline V lookup: CDR1 LGHDT, CDR2 YNNKEL (reference sequence). The CDR3 loop spans 12 amino acids. Trimming shortened V by 1 base and J by 6 bases, and 6 bases separated the two germline ends. The CDR3, as DNA: TGTGCCAGCAGCCAAGTCAGGGATGGCTACACCTTC. Amino acids: CASSQVRDGYTF.